The 19 T cell receptor beta chains listed next were all sequenced from one sample in a study of control samples from healthy donors and cancer patients. The table came from immunoSEQ multiplex PCR; TCRdb's copy has only in-frame clones and leaves some out. The sample records under 450,000 clones, approximately 90% being singletons. The sequenced material came from PBMCs. All receptors derive from a man in his forties or fifties with head and neck cancer.

On this clone itself: Other DNA sequences from this sample encode an identical CDR3 as well. This rearrangement joins TRBV4-2 to TRBJ2-7, with D tentatively TRBD1 (5 bases). CDR3 size: 14 residues. CDR1 and CDR2 (germline): LGHNA, YNFKEQ. The V and J ends lost 0 bases and 0 bases respectively, with 6 bases between them. CDR3 residues: CASSQERGSYEQYF. In DNA form, the CDR3 reads TGTGCCAGCAGCCAAGAAAGGGGCTCCTACGAGCAGTACTTC.

The V call is TRBV4-1, the J call TRBJ2-1; 8 nucleotides agree with TRBD2. Per germline, CDR1 MGHRA and CDR2 YSYEKL. Unmatched junction bases numbered 13, after V lost 2 bases and J lost 4 bases. The CDR3 runs to 18 residues. CDR3 in amino acids: CASSQRTGGYSTYNEQFF. CDR3 bases: TGCGCCAGCAGCCAACGAACGGGAGGGTATTCGACATACAATGAGCAGTTCTTC.

The rearrangement uses TRBV6-5 and TRBJ1-1; no definite D call. CDR3 length equals 14 residues. Trimming shortened V by 7 bases and J by 7 bases, and 19 bases separated the two germline ends. The germline V gene encodes CDR1 MNHEY and CDR2 SVGAGI. This CDR3 is CASKRTGSSDEAFF. The DNA for the CDR3 is TGTGCCAGCAAAAGGACGGGGTCGTCTGATGAAGCTTTCTTT.

The chain carries TRBV10-3 and TRBJ2-7; no clear D. V was cut by 3 bases and J by 3 bases, with 6 bases left in between. The CDR3 contains 12 residues. Germline V gene sequence: CDR1 ENHRY, CDR2 SYGVKD. This CDR3 is CAISENSYEQYF. Written as DNA, the CDR3 is TGTGCCATCAGTGAAAACAGCTACGAGCAGTACTTC.

The chain uses TRBV3-1 (or the pseudogene TRBV3-2) and TRBJ2-1; 8 bases match TRBD1. CDR3 length: 17 residues. The germline V gene has CDR1 LGHDT and CDR2 YNNKEL (reference sequence). The V segment lost 0 bases and the J segment 4 bases; nucleotides outside the gene matches: 8. CDR3 in DNA: TGTGCCAGCAGCCAAGATCGAACGGGACAGGCGTACAATGAGCAGTTCTTC. Protein product: CASSQDRTGQAYNEQFF.

The genes are TRBV15 and TRBJ1-2; TRBD1 is a possible D gene (6 bases). V was trimmed by 0 bases and J by 3 bases, leaving 20 bases between them. Per the germline V gene, CDR1 is LNHNV and CDR2 is YYDKDF (reference sequence). The CDR3 is made up of 18 amino acids. Here the CDR3 DNA reads TGTGCCACCAGCAGAGATCAAATCAGGGGCCCGAGGGACTATGGCTACACCTTC. This translates into CATSRDQIRGPRDYGYTF. Looking up the rest from reference TRBV15 and TRBJ1-2 gives the full variable domain: DAMVIQNPRYQVTQFGKPVTLSCSQTLNHNVMYWYQQKSSQAPKLLFHYYDKDFNNEADTPDNFQSRRPNTSFCFLDIRSPGLGDTAMYLCATSRDQIRGPRDYGYTFGSGTRLTVV.

The chain employs TRBV6-5 and TRBJ1-6; maybe TRBD1 (5 bases). The CDR3 has 14 residues. In germline, CDR1 is MNHEY, CDR2 SVGAGI. V lost 10 bases, J lost 5 bases, and 15 bases lay in between. The CDR3 here is CAIGRGEDNSPLHF. CDR3 DNA sequence: TGTGCCATCGGCCGAGGGGAGGATAATTCACCCCTCCACTTT.

This chain links TRBV9 with TRBJ2-1, with D maybe TRBD2 (6 bases). CDR3 length: 17 residues. The V end was cut by 3 bases, the J end by 0 bases, with 16 bases between. Germline lookup yields CDR1 SGDLS and CDR2 YYNGEE. CDR3 sequence reads: CASSGTLLASSYNEQFF. CDR3 sequence (DNA): TGTGCCAGCAGCGGTACATTACTAGCTTCCTCCTACAATGAGCAGTTCTTC.

V and J are TRBV27 and TRBJ1-1, with TRBD1 as a possible D gene (6 bases). Germline-derived CDR1 and CDR2 are MNHEY and SMNVEV (reference sequence). Trimming took 7 bases from V and 10 from J, leaving 22 bases between them. The CDR3 sequence is 14 residues long. CDR3 sequence: CASMPGALRLGAFF. CDR3 bases: TGTGCCAGCATGCCAGGGGCCCTAAGACTGGGAGCTTTCTTT.

The chain carries TRBV6-5 and TRBJ2-7; D may be TRBD1 (6 bases). Trimming pared 0 bases from V and 6 bases from J, leaving 18 bases between. The CDR3 has 16 residues. The germline CDR1 and CDR2 sequences are MNHEY and SVGAGI. The CDR3 sequence is CASSYSHLTGSSEQYF. In nucleotides, the CDR3 is TGTGCCAGCAGTTACTCCCACCTGACAGGTTCCAGCGAGCAGTACTTC.

The DNA for the CDR3 is TGTGCCAGCAGCTCCGATGGAGCGGGGCCTGGACCCCTCCACTTT. Its protein product is CASSSDGAGPGPLHF. The chain couples TRBV7-8 to TRBJ1-6; a weak D match, TRBD1 (5 bases). V lost 4 bases and J lost 12, with 19 bases in between. The CDR3 is 15 residues long. Germline CDR1 is SGHVS and CDR2 is FQNEAQ.

The rearrangement links TRBV18 to TRBJ2-1; possible D gene TRBD1, 6 bases. Trimming removed 3 bases at V and 3 bases at J, with 12 bases between. The germline CDR1 and CDR2 sequences are KGHSH and LQKENI. The CDR3 covers 15 residues. Here the CDR3 reads CASSPSGVFYNEQFF. The CDR3 coding sequence is TGTGCCAGCTCACCTTCAGGGGTTTTCTACAATGAGCAGTTCTTC.

The chain links TRBV28 to TRBJ1-4; D might be TRBD1 (5 bases). The CDR3 has 12 residues. Germline V gene data show CDR1 as MDHEN and CDR2 as SYDVKM. V shed 5 bases and J shed 5 bases, with 6 bases lying between them. This CDR3 is CASSQGNEKLFF. As DNA, the CDR3 is TGTGCCAGCAGTCAGGGAAATGAAAAACTGTTTTTT.

This clone has a single count. The chain employs TRBV4-1 and TRBJ2-7, with D tentatively TRBD1 (6 bases). The CDR3 runs to 15 residues. From germline, CDR1 is MGHRA and CDR2 YSYEKL. V was shortened by 4 bases and J by 2 bases, with 15 bases between the two germline ends. The CDR3 reads CASSLHRVSPYEQYF. The CDR3, as DNA: TGCGCCAGCAGCCTCCACAGGGTGTCGCCCTACGAGCAGTACTTC.

Notes on this clone: Other DNA sequences in the sample encode the same CDR3. This chain uses TRBV4-3 with TRBJ2-7; 7 bases fit TRBD1. The CDR3 is made up of 14 amino acids. Germline V gene data show CDR1 as LGHNA and CDR2 as YSLEER. With 1 base clipped from V and 2 bases from J, the junction kept 2 bases outside the gene matches. The CDR3: CASSQGTGPYEQYF. In nucleotides, the CDR3 is TGCGCCAGCAGCCAAGGGACAGGCCCCTACGAGCAGTACTTC.

The rearrangement joins TRBV18 to TRBJ1-2; D is undetermined. Germline-derived CDR1 and CDR2 are KGHSH and LQKENI. There are 12 residues in the CDR3. V was pared by 4 bases and J by 5 bases, with 8 bases between. The CDR3 region is CASSQDTYGYTF. Here the CDR3 DNA reads TGTGCCAGCTCACAAGACACGTATGGCTACACCTTC.

Comment on this clone: Different DNA sequences within this sample yield the same CDR3. This chain joins TRBV30 and TRBJ2-5, with TRBD2 matching over 11 bases. Germline lookup yields CDR1 GTSNPN and CDR2 SVGIG (reference sequence). The junction had 3 bases not matched to a gene; V was cut back by 3 bases and J by 0 bases. This CDR3 region has 15 residues. The CDR3 protein is CAWSEGLADQETQYF. The DNA for the CDR3 is TGTGCCTGGAGCGAGGGACTAGCGGACCAAGAGACCCAGTACTTC.

This chain joins TRBV5-4 and TRBJ2-7, with D unclear. V gave up 4 bases and J gave up 7 bases, with 15 bases separating them. Germline loops: CDR1 SGHNT, CDR2 YYREEE (reference sequence). The CDR3 contains 13 residues. The CDR3: CASSTASLLEQYF. The CDR3 DNA reads TGTGCCAGCAGCACCGCCAGTCTGTTAGAGCAGTACTTC.

This clone is a singleton in its sample. This chain connects TRBV2 to TRBJ2-2; D unclear. The CDR3 runs to 15 residues. The V gene's germline CDR1 is SNHLY and CDR2 FYNNEI. Trimming took 0 bases from V and 6 from J, leaving 11 bases between them. CDR3 region: CASSEALGSAGELFF. In DNA, the CDR3 is TGTGCCAGCAGTGAAGCGCTGGGCAGCGCCGGGGAGCTGTTTTTT.